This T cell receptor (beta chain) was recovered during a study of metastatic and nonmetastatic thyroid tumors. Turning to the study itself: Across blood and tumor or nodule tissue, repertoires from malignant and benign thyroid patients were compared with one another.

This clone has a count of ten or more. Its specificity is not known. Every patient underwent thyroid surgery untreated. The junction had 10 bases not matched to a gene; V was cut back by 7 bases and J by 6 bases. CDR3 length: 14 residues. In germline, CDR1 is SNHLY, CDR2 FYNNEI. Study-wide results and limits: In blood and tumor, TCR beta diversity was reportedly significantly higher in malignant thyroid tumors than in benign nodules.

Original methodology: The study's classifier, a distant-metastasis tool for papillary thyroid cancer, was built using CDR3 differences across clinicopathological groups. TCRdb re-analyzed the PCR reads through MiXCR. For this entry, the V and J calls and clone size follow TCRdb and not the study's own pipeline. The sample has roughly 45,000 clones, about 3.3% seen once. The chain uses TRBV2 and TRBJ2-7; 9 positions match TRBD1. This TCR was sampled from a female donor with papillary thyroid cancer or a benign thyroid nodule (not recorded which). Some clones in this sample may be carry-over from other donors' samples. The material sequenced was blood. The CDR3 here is CASTRDRVTGEQYF. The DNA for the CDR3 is TGTGCCAGCACCCGGGACAGGGTAACCGGCGAGCAGTACTTC.